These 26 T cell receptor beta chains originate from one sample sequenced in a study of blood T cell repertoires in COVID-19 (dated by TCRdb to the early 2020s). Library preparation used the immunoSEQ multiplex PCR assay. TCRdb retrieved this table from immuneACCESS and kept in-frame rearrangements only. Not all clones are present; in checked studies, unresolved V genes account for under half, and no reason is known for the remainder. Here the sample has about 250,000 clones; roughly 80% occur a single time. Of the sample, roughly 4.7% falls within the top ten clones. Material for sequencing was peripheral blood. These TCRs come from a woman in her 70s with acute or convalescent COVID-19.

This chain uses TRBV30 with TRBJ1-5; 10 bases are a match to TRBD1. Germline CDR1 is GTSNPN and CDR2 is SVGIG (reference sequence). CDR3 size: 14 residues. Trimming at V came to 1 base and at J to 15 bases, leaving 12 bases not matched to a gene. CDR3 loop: CAWSEPGQGVNRHF. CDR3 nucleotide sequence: TGTGCCTGGAGTGAACCCGGACAGGGGGTCAATCGGCATTTT.

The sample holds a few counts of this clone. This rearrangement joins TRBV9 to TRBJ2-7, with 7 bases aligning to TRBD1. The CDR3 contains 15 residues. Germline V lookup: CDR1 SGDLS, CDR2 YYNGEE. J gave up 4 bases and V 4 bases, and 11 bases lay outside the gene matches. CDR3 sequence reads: CASSPRQGILYEQYF. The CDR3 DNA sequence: TGTGCCAGCAGCCCAAGACAGGGAATATTATACGAGCAGTACTTC.

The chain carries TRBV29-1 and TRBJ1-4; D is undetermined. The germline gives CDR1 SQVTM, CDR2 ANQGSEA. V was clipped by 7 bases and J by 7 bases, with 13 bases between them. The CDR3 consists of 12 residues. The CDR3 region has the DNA TGCAGCGCGACGACTGGAGTTGAAAAACTGTTTTTT. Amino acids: CSATTGVEKLFF.

The CDR3 nucleotides are TGTGCCAGCAGCCTCCATAGAGCTACAGGGAGCTCTGGAAACACCATATATTTT. Translating it yields CASSLHRATGSSGNTIYF. The rearrangement links TRBV7-8 to TRBJ1-3; possibly TRBD1 for D (6 bases). The CDR3 consists of 18 residues. Trimming removed 5 bases at V and 0 bases at J, with 20 bases between. Germline CDR1 is SGHVS and CDR2 is FQNEAQ.

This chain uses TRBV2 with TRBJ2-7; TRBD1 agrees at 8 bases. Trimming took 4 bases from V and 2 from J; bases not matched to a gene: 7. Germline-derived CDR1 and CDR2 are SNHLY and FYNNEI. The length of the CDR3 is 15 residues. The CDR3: CASSVPDRVTYEQYF. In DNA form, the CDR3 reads TGTGCCAGCAGTGTACCGGACAGGGTGACCTACGAGCAGTACTTC.

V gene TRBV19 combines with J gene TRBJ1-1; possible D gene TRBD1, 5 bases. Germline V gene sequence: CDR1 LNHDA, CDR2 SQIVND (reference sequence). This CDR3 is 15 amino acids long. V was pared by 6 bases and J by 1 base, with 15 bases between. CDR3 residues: CASRGPQGRNTEAFF. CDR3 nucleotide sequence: TGTGCCAGTAGAGGGCCGCAGGGCAGGAACACTGAAGCTTTCTTT.

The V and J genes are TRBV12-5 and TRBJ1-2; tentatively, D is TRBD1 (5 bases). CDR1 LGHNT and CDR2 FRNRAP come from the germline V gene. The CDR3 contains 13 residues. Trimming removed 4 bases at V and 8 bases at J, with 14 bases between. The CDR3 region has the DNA TGTGCTAGTGGTTCCTGGGGCCTAAAGGGCTACACCTTC. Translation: CASGSWGLKGYTF. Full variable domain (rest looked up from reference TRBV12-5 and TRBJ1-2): DARVTQTPRHKVTEMGQEVTMRCQPILGHNTVFWYRQTMMQGLELLAYFRNRAPLDDSGMPKDRFSAEMPDATLATLKIQPSEPRDSAVYFCASGSWGLKGYTFGSGTRLTVV.

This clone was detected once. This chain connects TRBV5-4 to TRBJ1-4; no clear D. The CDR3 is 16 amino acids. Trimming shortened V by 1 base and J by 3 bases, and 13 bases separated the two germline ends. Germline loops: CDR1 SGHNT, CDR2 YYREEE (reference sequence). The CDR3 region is CASSLKESRANEKLFF. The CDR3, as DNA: TGTGCCAGCAGCTTGAAAGAGTCGCGGGCTAATGAAAAACTGTTTTTT.

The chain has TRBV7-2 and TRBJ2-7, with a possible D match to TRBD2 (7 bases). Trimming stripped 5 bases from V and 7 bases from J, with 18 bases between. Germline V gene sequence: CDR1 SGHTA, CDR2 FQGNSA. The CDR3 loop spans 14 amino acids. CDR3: CASSVSLGGREQYF. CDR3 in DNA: TGTGCCAGCAGCGTAAGCCTCGGGGGGCGAGAGCAGTACTTC.

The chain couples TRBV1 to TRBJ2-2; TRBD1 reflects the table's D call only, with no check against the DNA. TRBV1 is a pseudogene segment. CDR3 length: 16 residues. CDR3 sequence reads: CTSSITRQGAVGELFF. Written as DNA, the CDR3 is TGCACCAGCAGTATTACTCGGCAGGGGGCTGTCGGGGAGCTGTTTTTT.

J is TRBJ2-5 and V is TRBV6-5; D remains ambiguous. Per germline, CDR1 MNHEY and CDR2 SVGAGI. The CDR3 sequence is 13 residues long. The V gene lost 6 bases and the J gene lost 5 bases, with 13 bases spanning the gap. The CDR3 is CASRFGRLETQYF. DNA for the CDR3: TGTGCCAGCAGATTCGGCAGGCTGGAGACCCAGTACTTC.

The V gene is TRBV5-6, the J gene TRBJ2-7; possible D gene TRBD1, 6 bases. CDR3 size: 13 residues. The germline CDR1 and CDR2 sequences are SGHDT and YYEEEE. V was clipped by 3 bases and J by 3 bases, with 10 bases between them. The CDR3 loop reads CASSWGTNYEQYF. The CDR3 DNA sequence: TGTGCCAGCAGCTGGGGGACAAACTACGAGCAGTACTTC. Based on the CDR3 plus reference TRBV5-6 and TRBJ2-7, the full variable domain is DAGVTQSPTHLIKTRGQQVTLRCSPKSGHDTVSWYQQALGQGPQFIFQYYEEEERQRGNFPDRFSGHQFPNYSSELNVNALLLGDSALYLCASSWGTNYEQYFGPGTRLTVT.

CDR3 loop: CSASRQGAQPQHF. The CDR3 nucleotides read TGCAGTGCTAGTAGACAGGGGGCTCAGCCCCAGCATTTT. The J gene is TRBJ1-5, the V gene TRBV20-1, with 10 bases that match TRBD1. V shed 3 bases and J 6 bases; nucleotides not matched to a gene: 2. The CDR3 consists of 13 residues. Germline CDR1 reads DFQATT; CDR2 reads SNEGSKA (reference sequence).

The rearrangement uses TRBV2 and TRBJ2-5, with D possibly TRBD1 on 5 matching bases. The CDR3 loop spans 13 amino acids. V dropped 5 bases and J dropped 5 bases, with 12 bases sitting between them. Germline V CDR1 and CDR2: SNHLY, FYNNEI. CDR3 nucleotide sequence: TGTGCCAGCAGTTCCCTTGGGGCGGAGACCCAGTACTTC. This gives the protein CASSSLGAETQYF.

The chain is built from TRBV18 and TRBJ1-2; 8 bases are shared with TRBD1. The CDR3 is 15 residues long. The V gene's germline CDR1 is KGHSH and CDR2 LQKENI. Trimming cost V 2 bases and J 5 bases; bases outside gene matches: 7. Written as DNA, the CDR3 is TGTGCCAGCTCACCAAGACAGGGGAGCGGGTATGGCTACACCTTC. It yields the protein CASSPRQGSGYGYTF.

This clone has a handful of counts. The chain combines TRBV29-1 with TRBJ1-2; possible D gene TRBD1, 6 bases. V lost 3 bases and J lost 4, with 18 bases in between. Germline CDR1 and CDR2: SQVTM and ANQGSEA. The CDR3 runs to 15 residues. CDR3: CSVDQGVTGRYGYTF. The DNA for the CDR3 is TGCAGCGTTGACCAAGGCGTTACAGGGCGCTATGGCTACACCTTC.

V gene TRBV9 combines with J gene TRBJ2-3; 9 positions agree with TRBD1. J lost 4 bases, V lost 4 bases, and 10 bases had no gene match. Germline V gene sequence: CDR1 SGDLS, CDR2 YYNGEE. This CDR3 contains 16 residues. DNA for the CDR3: TGTGCCAGCAGCCCCCGACAGGGGGTACAAGCAGATACGCAGTATTTT. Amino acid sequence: CASSPRQGVQADTQYF.

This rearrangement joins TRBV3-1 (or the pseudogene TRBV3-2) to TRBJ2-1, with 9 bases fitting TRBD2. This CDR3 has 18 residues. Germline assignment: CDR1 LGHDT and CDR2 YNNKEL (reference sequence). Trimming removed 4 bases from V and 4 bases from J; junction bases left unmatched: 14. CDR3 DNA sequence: TGTGCCAGCAGCCTGACTAGCGGTGGAGTTCGTGGGTACAATGAGCAGTTCTTC. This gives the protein CASSLTSGGVRGYNEQFF.

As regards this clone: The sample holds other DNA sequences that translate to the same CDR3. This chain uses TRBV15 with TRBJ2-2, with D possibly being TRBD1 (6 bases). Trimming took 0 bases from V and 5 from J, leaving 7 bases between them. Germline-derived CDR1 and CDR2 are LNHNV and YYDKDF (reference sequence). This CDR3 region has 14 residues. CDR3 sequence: CATSREQGTGELFF. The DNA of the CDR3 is TGTGCCACCAGCAGAGAACAGGGAACCGGGGAGCTGTTTTTT.

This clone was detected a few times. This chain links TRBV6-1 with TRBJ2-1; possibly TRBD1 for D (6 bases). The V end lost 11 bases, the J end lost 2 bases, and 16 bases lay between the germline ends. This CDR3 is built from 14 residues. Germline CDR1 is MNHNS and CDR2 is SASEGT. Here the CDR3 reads CASLRGQTYNEQFF. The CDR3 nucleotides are TGTGCCTCGTTGCGCGGACAGACCTACAATGAGCAGTTCTTC.

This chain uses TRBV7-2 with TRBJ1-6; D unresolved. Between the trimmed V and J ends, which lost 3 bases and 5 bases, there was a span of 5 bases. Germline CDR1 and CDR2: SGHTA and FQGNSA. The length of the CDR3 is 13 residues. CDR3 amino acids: CASSFQDNSPLHF. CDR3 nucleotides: TGTGCCAGCAGCTTCCAGGATAATTCACCCCTCCACTTT.

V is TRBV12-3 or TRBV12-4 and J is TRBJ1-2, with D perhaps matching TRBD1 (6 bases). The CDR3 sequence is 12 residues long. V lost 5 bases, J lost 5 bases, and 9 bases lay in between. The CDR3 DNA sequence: TGTGCCAGCAGTCAGGGGATGTATGGCTACACCTTC. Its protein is CASSQGMYGYTF.

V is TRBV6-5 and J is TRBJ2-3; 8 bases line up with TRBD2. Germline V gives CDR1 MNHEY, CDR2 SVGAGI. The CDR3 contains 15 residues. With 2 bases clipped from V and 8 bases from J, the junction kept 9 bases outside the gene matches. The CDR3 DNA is TGTGCCAGCAGTTACAGCGCGGGGGGTCCAAGTACGCAGTATTTT. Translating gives CASSYSAGGPSTQYF.

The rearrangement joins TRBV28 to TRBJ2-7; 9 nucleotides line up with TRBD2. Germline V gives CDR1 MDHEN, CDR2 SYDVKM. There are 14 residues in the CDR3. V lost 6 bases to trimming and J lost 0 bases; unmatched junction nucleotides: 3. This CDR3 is CASSTSGLSYEQYF. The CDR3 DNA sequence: TGTGCCAGCAGCACTAGCGGGCTCTCCTACGAGCAGTACTTC.

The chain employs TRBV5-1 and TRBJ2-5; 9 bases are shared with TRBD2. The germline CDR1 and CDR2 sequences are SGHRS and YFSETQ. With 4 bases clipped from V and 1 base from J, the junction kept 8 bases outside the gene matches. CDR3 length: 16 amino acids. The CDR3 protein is CASSPSTSGAQETQYF. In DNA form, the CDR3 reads TGCGCCAGCAGCCCATCGACTAGCGGAGCCCAAGAGACCCAGTACTTC.

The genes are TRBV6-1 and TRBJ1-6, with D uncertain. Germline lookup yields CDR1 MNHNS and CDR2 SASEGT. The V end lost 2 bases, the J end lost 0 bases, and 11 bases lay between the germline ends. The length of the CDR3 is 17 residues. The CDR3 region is CASSESKPSSYNSPLHF. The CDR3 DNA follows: TGTGCCAGCAGTGAATCGAAACCTAGCTCCTATAATTCACCCCTCCACTTT.